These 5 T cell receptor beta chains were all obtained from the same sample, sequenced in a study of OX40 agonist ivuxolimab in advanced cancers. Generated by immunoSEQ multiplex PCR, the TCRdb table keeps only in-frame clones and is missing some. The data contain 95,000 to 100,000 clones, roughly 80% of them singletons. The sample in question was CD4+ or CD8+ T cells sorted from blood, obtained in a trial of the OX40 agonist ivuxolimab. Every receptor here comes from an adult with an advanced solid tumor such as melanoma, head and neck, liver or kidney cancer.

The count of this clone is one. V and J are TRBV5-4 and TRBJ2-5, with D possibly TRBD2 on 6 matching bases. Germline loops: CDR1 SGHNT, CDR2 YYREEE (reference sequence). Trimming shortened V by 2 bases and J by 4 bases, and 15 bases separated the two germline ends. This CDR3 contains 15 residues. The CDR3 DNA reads TGTGCCAGCAGCTTAAGGGCGCGGGGACGAGAGACCCAGTACTTC. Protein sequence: CASSLRARGRETQYF. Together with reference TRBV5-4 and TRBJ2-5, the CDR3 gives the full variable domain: ETGVTQSPTHLIKTRGQQVTLRCSSQSGHNTVSWYQQALGQGPQFIFQYYREEENGRGNFPPRFSGLQFPNYSSELNVNALELDDSALYLCASSLRARGRETQYFGPGTRLLVL.

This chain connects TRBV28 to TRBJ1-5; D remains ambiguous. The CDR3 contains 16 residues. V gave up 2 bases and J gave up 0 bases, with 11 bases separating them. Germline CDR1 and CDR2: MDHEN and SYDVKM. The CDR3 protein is CASSLPPAYSNQPQHF. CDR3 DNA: TGTGCCAGCAGTTTACCCCCAGCGTATAGCAATCAGCCCCAGCATTTT. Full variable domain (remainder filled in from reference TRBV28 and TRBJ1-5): DVKVTQSSRYLVKRTGEKVFLECVQDMDHENMFWYRQDPGLGLRLIYFSYDVKMKEKGDIPEGYSVSREKKERFSLILESASTNQTSMYLCASSLPPAYSNQPQHFGDGTRLSIL.

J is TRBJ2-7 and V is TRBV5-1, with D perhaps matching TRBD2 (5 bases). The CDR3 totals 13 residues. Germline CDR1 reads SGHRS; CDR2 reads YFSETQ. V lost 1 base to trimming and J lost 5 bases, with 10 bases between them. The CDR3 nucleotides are TGCGCCAGCAGCTTGAAGAGGGAACACGAGCAGTACTTC. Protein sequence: CASSLKREHEQYF. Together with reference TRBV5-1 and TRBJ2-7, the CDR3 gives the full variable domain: KAGVTQTPRYLIKTRGQQVTLSCSPISGHRSVSWYQQTPGQGLQFLFEYFSETQRNKGNFPGRFSGRQFSNSRSEMNVSTLELGDSALYLCASSLKREHEQYFGPGTRLTVT.

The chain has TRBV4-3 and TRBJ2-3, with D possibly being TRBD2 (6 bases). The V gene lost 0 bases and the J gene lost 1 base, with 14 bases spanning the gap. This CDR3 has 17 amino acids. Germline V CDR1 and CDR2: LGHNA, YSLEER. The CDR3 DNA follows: TGCGCCAGCAGCCAAGATCGGGGCGGGGTGGGCACAGATACGCAGTATTTT. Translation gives CASSQDRGGVGTDTQYF.

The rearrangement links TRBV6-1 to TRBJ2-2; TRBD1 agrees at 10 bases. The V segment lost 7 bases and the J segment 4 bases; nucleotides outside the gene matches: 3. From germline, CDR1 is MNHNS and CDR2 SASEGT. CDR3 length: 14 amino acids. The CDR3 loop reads CASTWTGGTGELFF. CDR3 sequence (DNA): TGTGCCAGCACCTGGACAGGGGGCACCGGGGAGCTGTTTTTT.